This TCR beta chain emerged from a study of radiation and T cells in renal cell carcinoma. V was cut by 5 bases and J by 8 bases, with 18 bases left in between. The CDR3 covers 14 residues. Germline V gives CDR1 SEHNR, CDR2 FQNEAQ (reference sequence). The time point: blood 4 weeks post-SBRT, at nephrectomy. Specified treatment: 15 Gy SBRT to primary tumor, nephrectomy 4 weeks later. Nephrectomy followed 15 Gy stereotactic body radiation by 4 weeks. Regarding this clone: Its antigen is as yet unknown.

Assay used: immunoSEQ multiplex PCR; TCRdb lists only in-frame clones, some missing. The sample records 150,000 to 200,000 clones, around 90% being singletons. The study, taken as a whole, reports: From baseline, blood top tumor clonotypes peaked at 2 weeks post-radiation.

Sequencing used blood, obtained from a patient whose treatment included radiotherapy and nephrectomy. The receptor was isolated from a woman in her 50s with renal cell carcinoma. This chain joins TRBV7-9 and TRBJ1-1; possibly TRBD1 for D (5 bases). CDR3 nucleotides: TGTGCCAGCAGCCCCGGGGGTTTGGTGGTCGAAGCTTTCTTT. Translated, it gives CASSPGGLVVEAFF.